This T cell receptor (beta chain) was captured by sequencing in a study of Graves' ophthalmopathy and Graves' hyperthyroidism. V dropped 5 bases and J dropped 0; count of bases not matched to a gene: 10. Germline values: CDR1 SEHNR, CDR2 FQNEAQ (reference sequence). The CDR3 is 18 amino acids. RNA transcripts yielded amplified TCR beta CDR3 regions. The authors performed first-round RT-PCR with HTBI primers and then a second-round multiplex PCR. MiXCR, run by TCRdb on the multiplex PCR reads, gives a single entry per CDR3 protein. The sample contains 1 million to 1.3 million distinct CDR3 sequences, around a third of which appear only once. This clonotype was detected ten times or more.

The material sequenced was peripheral blood or thyroid tissue (not recorded which). The V call is TRBV7-9, the J call TRBJ1-6, with 7 bases matching TRBD1. This TCR came from an adult man with Graves' hyperthyroidism. This CDR3 reads CASSTTDRVSSYNSPLHF. The DNA for the CDR3 is TGTGCCAGCAGCACAACAGACAGGGTGAGCTCCTATAATTCACCCCTCCACTTT.